This T cell receptor beta chain was documented in a study of blood T cell repertoires in COVID-19. Across the whole study: Sites across the United States, Italy and Spain contributed samples from acute and convalescent COVID-19. The analysed material was cDNA or gDNA that came from T cells, B-cell-depleted T cells, or PBMCs.

In the authors' workflow: Amplification of reference gene primers provided the estimated nucleated cell counts. Using immunoSEQ multiplex PCR, the repertoire was profiled, and TCRdb retains in-frame clones only, with some absent. D and trimming were read from the DNA, whereas the V and J calls and clone size are those reported in that table. The data show 100,000 to 150,000 clones, around 88% seen once. The sequenced material came from peripheral blood. The TCR sequence derives from a man aged 45-65 years with acute or convalescent COVID-19.

The CDR3, as DNA: TGTGCCAGCAGCCCCCGACAGCATGGCTACACCTTC. This encodes CASSPRQHGYTF. The chain employs TRBV28 and TRBJ1-2; tentatively, D is TRBD1 (5 bases). This CDR3 is built from 12 residues. V dropped 6 bases and J dropped 6 bases, with 11 bases sitting between them. The germline CDR1 and CDR2 sequences are MDHEN and SYDVKM.